The 15 T cell receptor beta chains below were found in one sample sequenced in a study of T cells in Graves' hyperthyroidism and ophthalmopathy. RNA transcripts were the template for amplifying TCR beta CDR3 regions. The TCR CDR3 first-round RT-PCR relied on the HTBI primer set. One entry per CDR3 protein, called by TCRdb with MiXCR from the multiplex PCR reads. The sample comprises approximately 530,000 distinct CDR3 sequences, 20% of which are singletons, and less than 55% rests with the top ten. The specimen sequenced was blood. Receptors originate from a man aged 35 to 55 with Graves' ophthalmopathy.

The chain combines TRBV6-1 with TRBJ2-3; D ambiguous. The V end was cut by 11 bases, the J end by 2 bases, with 14 bases between. The germline V gene encodes CDR1 MNHNS and CDR2 SASEGT. The CDR3 length is 13 residues. This CDR3 is CASRVGFTDTQYF. The CDR3 DNA follows: TGTGCCTCCCGGGTGGGGTTCACAGATACGCAGTATTTT.

The CDR3, as DNA: TGTGCCAGTAGTATCAGGGACACTGAAGCTTTCTTT. Its translation: CASSIRDTEAFF. The chain employs TRBV19 and TRBJ1-1, with D possibly matching TRBD1 (5 bases). CDR1 and CDR2 (germline): LNHDA, SQIVND (reference sequence). This CDR3 has 12 amino acids. With 3 bases removed from V and 3 bases from J, the gap between germline ends came to 5 bases.

In this sample, this clonotype turned up many times. The chain has TRBV24-1 and TRBJ2-5, with a weak D call TRBD1 (6 bases). Per germline, CDR1 KGHDR and CDR2 SFDVKD. The CDR3 spans 13 residues. The ends were cut back, 6 bases at V and 4 bases at J, with 11 bases in the middle. CDR3 nucleotide sequence: TGTGCCACCAGTCTTGCAGGGGCAGAGACCCAGTACTTC. Translation: CATSLAGAETQYF.

This clonotype came up once. V usage is TRBV20-1 and J usage is TRBJ2-1; 12 bases map to TRBD2. Germline CDR1 is DFQATT and CDR2 is SNEGSKA (reference sequence). This CDR3 is built from 15 residues. V was pared by 4 bases and J by 4 bases, with 5 bases of the junction left unmatched. The DNA of the CDR3 is TGCAGTGCTAAAACCGGGACTAGCGGGTACAATGAGCAGTTCTTC. Its protein is CSAKTGTSGYNEQFF.

This clonotype was picked up a small number of times. The V gene is TRBV20-1, the J gene TRBJ2-5; tentative D call: TRBD2 (5 bases). CDR1 DFQATT and CDR2 SNEGSKA come from the germline V gene (reference sequence). V was clipped by 5 bases and J by 2 bases, with 15 bases between them. CDR3 length equals 14 residues. CDR3 nucleotides: TGCAGTGCTGCAGCTCCGGACTTTCAAGAGACCCAGTACTTC. Translating it yields CSAAAPDFQETQYF.

This clonotype was found many times. In DNA form, the CDR3 reads TGTGCCAGCATCCCGGCCGGCAGGGTGTGGCTTAATGAGCAGTTCTTC. Encoded protein: CASIPAGRVWLNEQFF. This rearrangement joins TRBV28 to TRBJ2-1, with D possibly TRBD1 on 5 matching bases. The CDR3 covers 16 residues. From germline, CDR1 is MDHEN and CDR2 SYDVKM. V was trimmed by 7 bases and J by 7 bases, leaving 23 bases between them.

The rearrangement uses TRBV9 and TRBJ2-1, with D tentatively TRBD2 (6 bases). Trimming left V 0 bases short and J 13 bases short, with 14 bases between. The CDR3 is 13 residues long. The germline gives CDR1 SGDLS, CDR2 YYNGEE. CDR3 region: CASSVVVWGDQFF. CDR3 nucleotides: TGTGCCAGCAGCGTAGTAGTATGGGGGGATCAGTTCTTC.

As for this clonotype: The junction differs from germline at one of its ends, possibly a read error. This chain connects TRBV6-6 to TRBJ2-6; D may be TRBD2 (6 bases). The CDR3 is made up of 18 amino acids. Germline V lookup: CDR1 MNHNY, CDR2 SVGAGI (reference sequence). The CDR3 here is CASSYSMAGNSGTNVLTF. The CDR3 coding sequence is TGTGCCAGCAGTTACTCGATGGCGGGGAACTCTGGGACCAACGTCCTGACTTTC.

This clonotype was found a few times. The chain links TRBV29-1 to TRBJ1-2, with 7 bases fitting TRBD1. V shed 2 bases, J shed 2 bases, and the junction held 8 bases outside the gene matches. Germline V lookup: CDR1 SQVTM, CDR2 ANQGSEA. CDR3 length equals 15 residues. CDR3 loop: CSVESSGGENYGYTF. CDR3 DNA sequence: TGCAGCGTTGAAAGTTCAGGGGGTGAGAACTATGGCTACACCTTC. The full variable domain, completed using reference TRBV29-1 and TRBJ1-2, is SAVISQKPSRDICQRGTSLTIQCQVDSQVTMMFWYRQQPGQSLTLIATANQGSEATYESGFVIDKFPISRPNLTFSTLTVSNMSPEDSSIYLCSVESSGGENYGYTFGSGTRLTVV.

This clonotype came up a few times. The rearrangement uses TRBV29-1 and TRBJ2-5; 15 nucleotides match TRBD2. Germline loops: CDR1 SQVTM, CDR2 ANQGSEA. V trimming: 6 bases; J trimming: 5 bases; junction bases outside the gene matches: 7. CDR3 size: 15 residues. The CDR3 sequence is CSVGTSGRRWETQYF. CDR3 bases: TGCAGCGTGGGGACTAGCGGGAGGAGGTGGGAGACCCAGTACTTC.

This clonotype occurred a few times. The rearrangement uses TRBV29-1 and TRBJ2-1, with D possibly TRBD1 on 5 matching bases. The V gene lost 3 bases and the J gene lost 7 bases, with 10 bases spanning the gap. Germline V gene data show CDR1 as SQVTM and CDR2 as ANQGSEA. This CDR3 is built from 12 residues. CDR3 in DNA: TGCAGCGTTGAGGTCAGGGTAAATGAGCAGTTCTTC. It yields the protein CSVEVRVNEQFF.

At least ten counts were recorded for this clonotype. This chain links TRBV5-1 with TRBJ1-1; D is possibly TRBD1 (5 bases). Trimming left V 4 bases short and J 5 bases short, with 15 bases between. Looked up from germline, CDR1 is SGHRS and CDR2 is YFSETQ. The CDR3 has 14 amino acids. This chain's CDR3 is CASSPDPGTTEAFF. As DNA, the CDR3 is TGCGCCAGCAGCCCGGATCCAGGGACTACTGAAGCTTTCTTT.

The chain recombines TRBV3-1 with TRBJ1-4, with 7 bases aligning to TRBD1. CDR3 length equals 18 residues. The J segment lost 2 bases and the V segment lost 4 bases, leaving 13 bases of the junction unmatched. CDR1 is LGHDT and CDR2 is YNNKEL in the germline V gene (reference sequence). The DNA for the CDR3 is TGTGCCAGCAGCCTAAACAGGGGATCGGCGAAGACTAATGAAAAACTGTTTTTT. This translates into CASSLNRGSAKTNEKLFF.

The sample holds many counts of this clonotype. This chain connects TRBV30 to TRBJ2-1; TRBD2 might be the D (6 bases). Trimming removed 4 bases from V and 1 base from J, with 8 bases in between. Germline V gives CDR1 GTSNPN, CDR2 SVGIG (reference sequence). This CDR3 is 13 amino acids long. In DNA, the CDR3 is TGTGCCTGGATCGGGAGATCCTACAATGAGCAGTTCTTC. As protein: CAWIGRSYNEQFF.

This sequence joins TRBV20-1 and TRBJ2-1, with TRBD2 identical over 14 bases. Germline V gene data show CDR1 as DFQATT and CDR2 as SNEGSKA (reference sequence). The CDR3 length is 15 residues. The V and J ends lost 4 bases and 7 bases, in that order; junction bases with no gene match: 6. CDR3 DNA: TGCAGTGCTACCCGACTAGCGGGGGGGCAGAATGAGCAGTTCTTC. Residues: CSATRLAGGQNEQFF.